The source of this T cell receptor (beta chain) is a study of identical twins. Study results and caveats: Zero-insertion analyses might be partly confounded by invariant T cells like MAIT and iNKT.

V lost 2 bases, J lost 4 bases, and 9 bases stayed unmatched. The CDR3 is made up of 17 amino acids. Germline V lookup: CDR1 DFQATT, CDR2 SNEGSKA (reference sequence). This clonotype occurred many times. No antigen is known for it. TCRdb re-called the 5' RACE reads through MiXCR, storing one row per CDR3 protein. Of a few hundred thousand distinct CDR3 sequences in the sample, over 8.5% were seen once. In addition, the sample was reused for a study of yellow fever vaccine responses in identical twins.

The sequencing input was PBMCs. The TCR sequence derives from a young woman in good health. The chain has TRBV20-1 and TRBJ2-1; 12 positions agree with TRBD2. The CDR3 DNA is TGCAGTGCTAGATGGCTAGCGGGGGGGCAGGGGTACAATGAGCAGTTCTTC. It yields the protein CSARWLAGGQGYNEQFF.